Reported below is one T cell receptor beta chain. The antigen remains unidentified. With UMIs, 5'RACE template switching was used to make TCR beta cDNA. TCRdb reprocessed the 5' RACE reads; each CDR3 protein has one entry and no DNA is given. The sample table sets out some 440,000 distinct CDR3 sequences. This specimen belongs to a study of T cells expressing NK-cell markers. Whole-study context: Sequencing covered eight donors, seven HCMV-seropositive and one seronegative.

CDR1 and CDR2 from the germline V gene are SEHNR and FQNEAQ (reference sequence). This CDR3 is 14 amino acids long. General study findings and limits: In a group of several donors, dominant NKG2C+ clonotypes represented about 1.0-7.5% of CD8+ T cells. Several donors likewise had their CD3+CD56-NKG2C+ fraction led by these clonotypes.

The clonotype originates from a woman aged 45 to 65 in good health. The specimen was blood T cells: a sorted CD56 or NKG2C T cell subset, CD4+ or CD8+ T cells, or bulk PBMC T cells (not recorded which). The chain couples TRBV7-9 to TRBJ2-7; TCRdb reports TRBD2, a call that lacks DNA to check it against. The CDR3 protein is CASSLPGGVNEQYF.